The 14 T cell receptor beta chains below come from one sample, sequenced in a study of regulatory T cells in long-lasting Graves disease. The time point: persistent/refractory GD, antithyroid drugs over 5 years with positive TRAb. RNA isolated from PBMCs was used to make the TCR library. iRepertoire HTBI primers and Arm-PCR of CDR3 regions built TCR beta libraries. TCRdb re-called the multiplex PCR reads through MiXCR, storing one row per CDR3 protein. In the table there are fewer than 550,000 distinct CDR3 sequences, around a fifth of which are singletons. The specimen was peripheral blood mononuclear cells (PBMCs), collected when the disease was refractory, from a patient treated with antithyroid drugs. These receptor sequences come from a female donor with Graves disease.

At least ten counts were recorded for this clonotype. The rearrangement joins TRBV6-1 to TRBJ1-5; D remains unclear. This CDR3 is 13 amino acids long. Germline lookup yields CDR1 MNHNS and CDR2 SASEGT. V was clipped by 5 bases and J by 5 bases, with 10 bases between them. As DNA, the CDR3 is TGTGCCAGCAGTCCCGGGGTTGATCAGCCCCAGCATTTT. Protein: CASSPGVDQPQHF.

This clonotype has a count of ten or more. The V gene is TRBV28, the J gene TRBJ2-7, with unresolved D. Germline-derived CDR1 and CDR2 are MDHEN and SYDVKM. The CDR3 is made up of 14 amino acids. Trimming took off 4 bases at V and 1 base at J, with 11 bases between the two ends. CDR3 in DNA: TGTGCCAGCAGTTCTGCTCAGTATTCCTACGAGCAGTACTTC. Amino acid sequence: CASSSAQYSYEQYF.

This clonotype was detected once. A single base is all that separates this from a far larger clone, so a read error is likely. CDR3: CASSFLRNTETFF. DNA for the CDR3: TGTGCCAGCAGCTTTTTGCGGAACACTGAAACTTTCTTT. The rearrangement uses TRBV7-2 and TRBJ1-1; D call uncertain. Germline assignment: CDR1 SGHTA and CDR2 FQGNSA. The CDR3 has 13 amino acids.

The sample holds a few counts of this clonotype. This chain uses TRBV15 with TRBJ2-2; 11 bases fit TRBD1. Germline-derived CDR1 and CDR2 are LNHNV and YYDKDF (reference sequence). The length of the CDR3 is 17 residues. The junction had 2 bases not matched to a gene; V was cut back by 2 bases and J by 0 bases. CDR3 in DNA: TGTGCCACCAGCAGATGGACAGGGGGCGCGAACACCGGGGAGCTGTTTTTT. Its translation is CATSRWTGGANTGELFF.

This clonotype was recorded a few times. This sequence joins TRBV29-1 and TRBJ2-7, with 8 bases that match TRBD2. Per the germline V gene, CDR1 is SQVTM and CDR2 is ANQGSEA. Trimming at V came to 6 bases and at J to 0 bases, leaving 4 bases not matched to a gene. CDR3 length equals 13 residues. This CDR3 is CSVGLAVSYEQYF. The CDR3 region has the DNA TGCAGCGTAGGACTAGCCGTCTCCTACGAGCAGTACTTC.

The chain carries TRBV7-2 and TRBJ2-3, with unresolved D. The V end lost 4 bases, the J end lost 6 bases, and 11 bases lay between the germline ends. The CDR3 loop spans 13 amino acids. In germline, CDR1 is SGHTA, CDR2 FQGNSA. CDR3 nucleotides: TGTGCCAGCAGCTCGGAAAGGGCGGATACGCAGTATTTT. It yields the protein CASSSERADTQYF.

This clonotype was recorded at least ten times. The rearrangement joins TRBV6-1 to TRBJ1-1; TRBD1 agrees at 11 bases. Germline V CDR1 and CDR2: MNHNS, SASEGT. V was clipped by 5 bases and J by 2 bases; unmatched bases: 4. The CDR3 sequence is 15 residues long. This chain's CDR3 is CASSRTGGKNTEAFF. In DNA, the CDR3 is TGTGCCAGCAGTCGGACAGGGGGCAAAAACACTGAAGCTTTCTTT.

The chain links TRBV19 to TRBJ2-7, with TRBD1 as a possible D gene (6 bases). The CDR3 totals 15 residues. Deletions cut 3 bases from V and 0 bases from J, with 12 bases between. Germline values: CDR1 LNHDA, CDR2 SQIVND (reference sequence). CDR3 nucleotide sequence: TGTGCCAGTAGTATTTCTGGACAGAGCTCCTACGAGCAGTACTTC. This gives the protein CASSISGQSSYEQYF.

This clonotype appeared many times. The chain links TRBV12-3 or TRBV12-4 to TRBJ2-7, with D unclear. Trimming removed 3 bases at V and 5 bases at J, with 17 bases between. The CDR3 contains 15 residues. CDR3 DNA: TGTGCCAGCAGTTTTTGGAGCGATCGGACCCACGAGCAGTACTTC. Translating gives CASSFWSDRTHEQYF.

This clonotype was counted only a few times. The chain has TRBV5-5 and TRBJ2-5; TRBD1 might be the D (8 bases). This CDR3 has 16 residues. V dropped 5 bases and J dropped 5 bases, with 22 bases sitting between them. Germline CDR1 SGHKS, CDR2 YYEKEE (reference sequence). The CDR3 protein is CASRPGRGQVLETQYF. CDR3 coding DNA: TGTGCCAGCAGACCTGGGAGGGGACAGGTTCTGGAGACCCAGTACTTC. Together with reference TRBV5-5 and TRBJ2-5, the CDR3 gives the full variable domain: DAGVTQSPTHLIKTRGQQVTLRCSPISGHKSVSWYQQVLGQGPQFIFQYYEKEERGRGNFPDRFSARQFPNYSSELNVNALLLGDSALYLCASRPGRGQVLETQYFGPGTRLLVL.

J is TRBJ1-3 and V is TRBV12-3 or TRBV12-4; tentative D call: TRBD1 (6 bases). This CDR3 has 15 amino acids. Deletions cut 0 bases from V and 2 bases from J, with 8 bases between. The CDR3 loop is CASSLAAGAGNTIYF. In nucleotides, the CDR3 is TGTGCCAGCAGTTTAGCGGCAGGGGCTGGAAACACCATATATTTT.

The DNA of the CDR3 is TGTGCCAGCAGCGACCGGACAGGTTCTAGCACAGATACGCAGTATTTT. Its translation is CASSDRTGSSTDTQYF. The rearrangement links TRBV9 to TRBJ2-3; 7 bases map to TRBD1. Germline loops: CDR1 SGDLS, CDR2 YYNGEE. This CDR3 has 16 amino acids. The V gene end was trimmed by 3 bases and the J gene end by 0 bases; junction bases not matched to a gene: 7.

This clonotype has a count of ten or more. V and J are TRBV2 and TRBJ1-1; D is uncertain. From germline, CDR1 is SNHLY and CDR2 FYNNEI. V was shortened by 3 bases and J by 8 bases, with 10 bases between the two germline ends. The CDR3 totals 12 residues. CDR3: CASSDDAGEAFF. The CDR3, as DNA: TGTGCCAGCAGTGACGACGCTGGCGAAGCTTTCTTT.

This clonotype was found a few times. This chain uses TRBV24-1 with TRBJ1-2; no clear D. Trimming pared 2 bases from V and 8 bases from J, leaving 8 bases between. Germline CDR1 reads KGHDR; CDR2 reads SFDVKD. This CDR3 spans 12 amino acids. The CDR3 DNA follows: TGTGCCACCAGTGATTCAGGATTGGGCTACACCTTC. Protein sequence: CATSDSGLGYTF.